The 25 T cell receptor beta chains below come from one sample, sequenced in a study of T cell repertoires in ileal Crohn's disease. Described time point: inflamed ileum from the surgical specimen. The data were produced by immunoSEQ multiplex PCR, yet TCRdb's version contains in-frame clones alone and is incomplete. Among 16,000 or so clones listed, more than 85% were seen once. Sequencing input: ileal tissue. These receptors came from an adult with Crohn's disease.

The rearrangement links TRBV30 to TRBJ1-2; 7 bases align to TRBD1. With 8 bases clipped from V and 1 base from J, the junction kept 10 bases outside the gene matches. The CDR3 consists of 14 residues. Germline values: CDR1 GTSNPN, CDR2 SVGIG (reference sequence). CDR3 in DNA: TGTGCCATAAAGACAGGGCCCTTTAACTATGGCTACACCTTC. This encodes CAIKTGPFNYGYTF.

The chain couples TRBV27 to TRBJ1-2; TRBD1 might be the D (5 bases). Germline V gene data show CDR1 as MNHEY and CDR2 as SMNVEV (reference sequence). Between the trimmed V and J ends, which lost 3 bases and 4 bases, there was a span of 18 bases. The CDR3 spans 16 residues. CDR3 DNA sequence: TGTGCCAGCAGTTTGGGACGCGATTCAGGGTCCTATGGCTACACCTTC. This translates into CASSLGRDSGSYGYTF.

This clone appeared a single time. The chain joins TRBV6-1 to TRBJ2-5; D not certain. CDR1 is MNHNS and CDR2 is SASEGT in the germline V gene. The CDR3 length is 12 residues. The V gene lost 4 bases and the J gene lost 5 bases, with 8 bases spanning the gap. The CDR3 region has the DNA TGTGCCAGCAGTGTTGGCCTCGAGACCCAGTACTTC. As protein: CASSVGLETQYF.

The genes are TRBV11-2 and TRBJ2-3, with D possibly matching TRBD2 (6 bases). Germline CDR1 and CDR2: SGHAT and FQNNGV. V lost 4 bases to trimming and J lost 6 bases, with 8 bases between them. The CDR3 is made up of 12 amino acids. CDR3 amino acids: CASSSRGDTQYF. CDR3 bases: TGTGCCAGCAGCTCCCGGGGGGATACGCAGTATTTT.

J is TRBJ2-1 and V is TRBV11-2; 8 bases are a match to TRBD1. The CDR3 runs to 12 residues. Germline V lookup: CDR1 SGHAT, CDR2 FQNNGV. V was pared by 5 bases and J by 9 bases, with 3 bases of the junction left unmatched. CDR3 coding DNA: TGTGCCAGCAGCCCACAGGGGGGTGAGCAGTTCTTC. It specifies CASSPQGGEQFF.

The chain employs TRBV6-1 and TRBJ2-1, with TRBD1 identical over 8 bases. CDR1 and CDR2 (germline): MNHNS, SASEGT. The CDR3 runs 15 residues. The V gene end was trimmed by 4 bases and the J gene end by 4 bases; junction bases not matched to a gene: 6. As DNA, the CDR3 is TGTGCCAGCAGTGTCAGGGGGCTAGATTACAATGAGCAGTTCTTC. It yields the protein CASSVRGLDYNEQFF.

J is TRBJ2-7 and V is TRBV6-5, with D uncertain. Per the germline V gene, CDR1 is MNHEY and CDR2 is SVGAGI. The CDR3 has 15 residues. V was clipped by 0 bases and J by 3 bases, with 12 bases between them. The CDR3 nucleotides read TGTGCCAGCAGTTACTCGTATGACGGTTACTACGAGCAGTACTTC. Residues: CASSYSYDGYYEQYF.

The J gene is TRBJ2-1, the V gene TRBV5-1, with D perhaps assigned TRBD1 or TRBD2 (6 bases each). There are 16 residues in the CDR3. V was clipped by 3 bases and J by 3 bases, with 16 bases between them. CDR1 is SGHRS and CDR2 is YFSETQ in the germline V gene. The CDR3 DNA follows: TGCGCCAGCAGCTATCGGCCGGGGGCGGACTACAATGAGCAGTTCTTC. Translated, it gives CASSYRPGADYNEQFF. The full variable domain, with the rest looked up from reference TRBV5-1 and TRBJ2-1, is KAGVTQTPRYLIKTRGQQVTLSCSPISGHRSVSWYQQTPGQGLQFLFEYFSETQRNKGNFPGRFSGRQFSNSRSEMNVSTLELGDSALYLCASSYRPGADYNEQFFGPGTRLTVL.

The CDR3 DNA follows: TGTGCCAGCAGCCCGGGCGGGACAGGGTTTTACAATGAGCAGTTCTTC. This gives the protein CASSPGGTGFYNEQFF. The chain uses TRBV11-2 and TRBJ2-1; 9 bases fit TRBD1. The J segment lost 4 bases and the V segment lost 5 bases, leaving 9 bases of the junction unmatched. This CDR3 is built from 16 residues. Per the germline V gene, CDR1 is SGHAT and CDR2 is FQNNGV. The full variable domain, with the rest looked up from reference TRBV11-2 and TRBJ2-1, is EAGVAQSPRYKIIEKRQSVAFWCNPISGHATLYWYQQILGQGPKLLIQFQNNGVVDDSQLPKDRFSAERLKGVDSTLKIQPAKLEDSAVYLCASSPGGTGFYNEQFFGPGTRLTVL.

The V call is TRBV6-1, the J call TRBJ1-6; D call uncertain. Germline lookup yields CDR1 MNHNS and CDR2 SASEGT. Trimming stripped 7 bases from V and 6 bases from J, with 13 bases between. The CDR3 is made up of 14 amino acids. The CDR3 DNA reads as TGTGCCAGCACTTCAGGAGCCCCTAATTCACCCCTCCACTTT. This gives the protein CASTSGAPNSPLHF.

The chain uses TRBV11-2 and TRBJ2-3; D is possibly TRBD2 (5 bases). This CDR3 is 17 amino acids long. Germline values: CDR1 SGHAT, CDR2 FQNNGV. Trimming took 1 base from V and 1 from J, leaving 15 bases between them. The CDR3 DNA follows: TGTGCCAGCAGCTTAGGTGGAGCGGTTCGCCGCACAGATACGCAGTATTTT. Translation: CASSLGGAVRRTDTQYF.

The J gene is TRBJ1-1, the V gene TRBV19; no firm D call. V lost 3 bases to trimming and J lost 6 bases, with 11 bases between them. This CDR3 has 13 amino acids. Looked up from germline, CDR1 is LNHDA and CDR2 is SQIVND (reference sequence). CDR3 nucleotide sequence: TGTGCCAGTAGTATTGGAGGGTTTGCTGAAGCTTTCTTT. Residues: CASSIGGFAEAFF.

The V gene is TRBV5-1, the J gene TRBJ1-2, with 10 positions matching TRBD1. The V gene end was trimmed by 2 bases and the J gene end by 8 bases; junction bases not matched to a gene: 3. CDR3 length equals 13 residues. Germline V gene lookup returns CDR1 SGHRS and CDR2 YFSETQ. As DNA, the CDR3 is TGCGCCAGCAGCTTTGGGACAGGGGAAGGCTACACCTTC. Translated, it gives CASSFGTGEGYTF.

This rearrangement joins TRBV5-4 to TRBJ2-5; D is perhaps TRBD1 or TRBD2 (6 bases each). V lost 5 bases to trimming and J lost 5 bases, with 16 bases between them. Germline V lookup: CDR1 SGHNT, CDR2 YYREEE (reference sequence). This CDR3 contains 14 residues. DNA of the CDR3: TGTGCCAGCAGTCTCTGGGGGGCGGGGGAGACCCAGTACTTC. Amino acids: CASSLWGAGETQYF. Using reference TRBV5-4 and TRBJ2-5 for the parts outside the CDR3, the full variable domain is ETGVTQSPTHLIKTRGQQVTLRCSSQSGHNTVSWYQQALGQGPQFIFQYYREEENGRGNFPPRFSGLQFPNYSSELNVNALELDDSALYLCASSLWGAGETQYFGPGTRLLVL.

V gene TRBV27 combines with J gene TRBJ2-5, with 10 nucleotides matching TRBD2. V was pared by 2 bases and J by 0 bases, with 9 bases of the junction left unmatched. The CDR3 is 18 amino acids. Germline V gene data show CDR1 as MNHEY and CDR2 as SMNVEV (reference sequence). CDR3 region: CASSLGGVSGGYQETQYF. CDR3 DNA sequence: TGTGCCAGCAGTTTAGGCGGGGTTAGCGGGGGGTACCAAGAGACCCAGTACTTC.

On this clone: The sample carries other DNA sequences with the same CDR3. This chain connects TRBV27 to TRBJ2-5; D unclear. Looked up from germline, CDR1 is MNHEY and CDR2 is SMNVEV (reference sequence). Trimming removed 0 bases from V and 5 bases from J, with 7 bases in between. This CDR3 spans 13 amino acids. The DNA of the CDR3 is TGTGCCAGCAGTTTATCTAGGCTGGAGACCCAGTACTTC. This sequence encodes CASSLSRLETQYF.

The chain combines TRBV28 with TRBJ1-1, with D perhaps matching TRBD1 (6 bases). The germline V gene encodes CDR1 MDHEN and CDR2 SYDVKM. CDR3 length: 15 residues. Trimming removed 6 bases from V and 6 bases from J, with 20 bases in between. The CDR3 loop is CASRAPLQGSAEAFF. CDR3 bases: TGTGCCAGCAGGGCTCCGCTACAGGGATCAGCTGAAGCTTTCTTT.

The J gene is TRBJ2-6, the V gene TRBV19; D unresolved. There are 14 residues in the CDR3. V lost 7 bases and J lost 0, with 7 bases in between. Germline V gene data show CDR1 as LNHDA and CDR2 as SQIVND (reference sequence). The CDR3 DNA sequence: TGTGCCAGTAAAAGTGGCTCTGGGGCCAACGTCCTGACTTTC. Amino acids: CASKSGSGANVLTF. The complete variable domain, with remaining parts taken from reference TRBV19 and TRBJ2-6, reads DGGITQSPKYLFRKEGQNVTLSCEQNLNHDAMYWYRQDPGQGLRLIYYSQIVNDFQKGDIAEGYSVSREKKESFPLTVTSAQKNPTAFYLCASKSGSGANVLTFGAGSRLTVL.

The CDR3 is CATSRVLGDQPQHF. The CDR3, as DNA: TGTGCCACCAGCAGAGTTCTGGGGGATCAGCCCCAGCATTTT. The chain joins TRBV15 to TRBJ1-5, with a weak D call TRBD1 (5 bases). V lost 1 base and J 5 bases, leaving 9 bases between the germline ends. Germline CDR1 reads LNHNV; CDR2 reads YYDKDF (reference sequence). CDR3 length: 14 amino acids.

V and J are TRBV19 and TRBJ1-1; 8 bases fit TRBD1. The CDR3 consists of 17 residues. CDR1 LNHDA and CDR2 SQIVND come from the germline V gene (reference sequence). After removal of 11 bases from V and 0 bases from J, the junction contained 17 bases not matched to a gene. CDR3 protein: CASRAGQGLFMNTEAFF. CDR3 coding DNA: TGTGCCTCTAGGGCCGGACAGGGTCTTTTCATGAACACTGAAGCTTTCTTT. Full variable domain (missing parts from reference TRBV19 and TRBJ1-1): DGGITQSPKYLFRKEGQNVTLSCEQNLNHDAMYWYRQDPGQGLRLIYYSQIVNDFQKGDIAEGYSVSREKKESFPLTVTSAQKNPTAFYLCASRAGQGLFMNTEAFFGQGTRLTVV.

This clone was picked up a small number of times. This rearrangement joins TRBV2 to TRBJ2-7, with TRBD1 matching 9 bases. This CDR3 spans 16 amino acids. CDR1 is SNHLY and CDR2 is FYNNEI in the germline V gene. Trimming at V came to 6 bases and at J to 0 bases, leaving 9 bases not matched to a gene. The CDR3 DNA reads TGTGCCAGCAGCGACAGGGGGTACAGGAGCTCCTACGAGCAGTACTTC. Translation gives CASSDRGYRSSYEQYF.

The chain carries TRBV5-4 and TRBJ1-1; D might be TRBD1 (6 bases). This CDR3 has 12 amino acids. Trimming shortened V by 4 bases and J by 7 bases, and 11 bases separated the two germline ends. From germline, CDR1 is SGHNT and CDR2 YYREEE (reference sequence). DNA of the CDR3: TGTGCCAGCAGCCCTCAGGGGATTGAAGCTTTCTTT. Its translation: CASSPQGIEAFF.

V and J are TRBV5-1 and TRBJ2-5; the match to TRBD2 covers 15 bases. The length of the CDR3 is 15 residues. V gave up 4 bases and J gave up 4 bases; unmatched junction bases: 2. The germline V gene encodes CDR1 SGHRS and CDR2 YFSETQ. The CDR3 nucleotides read TGCGCCAGCAGCAAGGGACTAGCGGGGGGAGAGACCCAGTACTTC. Protein product: CASSKGLAGGETQYF.

The V and J genes are TRBV5-1 and TRBJ2-2, with TRBD2 matching over 7 bases. Per germline, CDR1 SGHRS and CDR2 YFSETQ. Trimming cost V 0 bases and J 1 base; bases outside gene matches: 3. The CDR3 covers 16 residues. This CDR3 reads CASSLVAGVNTGELFF. The CDR3 DNA reads TGCGCCAGCAGCTTGGTGGCGGGGGTGAACACCGGGGAGCTGTTTTTT.

V is TRBV7-2 and J is TRBJ2-7; D gene uncertain. V lost 8 bases, J lost 2 bases, and 7 bases lay in between. This CDR3 region has 11 residues. Germline V gene lookup returns CDR1 SGHTA and CDR2 FQGNSA. In nucleotides, the CDR3 is TGTGCCAGCGGCTCCACCTACGAGCAGTACTTC. It encodes CASGSTYEQYF. The entire variable domain, with the rest obtained from reference TRBV7-2 and TRBJ2-7, is as follows: GAGVSQSPSNKVTEKGKDVELRCDPISGHTALYWYRQSLGQGLEFLIYFQGNSAPDKSGLPSDRFSAERTGGSVSTLTIQRTQQEDSAVYLCASGSTYEQYFGPGTRLTVT.